This TCR beta chain is drawn from a study of regulatory T cells in long-lasting Graves disease. Points from the study as a whole: Among samples with persistent disease, TRBV28, TRBJ1-2 and TRBJ2-5 were favored. Fewer public clonotypes were shared by new patients (966) than by persistent patients (2,741).

Time point described: newly diagnosed GD, antithyroid drugs for less than 3 months. From RNA extracted from PBMCs, the TCR library was made. The V end lost 0 bases, the J end lost 2 bases, and 9 bases lay between the germline ends. The CDR3 covers 15 residues. Germline lookup yields CDR1 SGHRS and CDR2 YFSETQ. This clonotype turned up a few times. The antigen remains undetermined. Sequencing libraries for TCR beta were prepared with iRepertoire HTBI primers and Arm-PCR of CDR3 regions. One entry per CDR3 protein, called by TCRdb with MiXCR from the multiplex PCR reads. This sample carries hundreds of thousands of distinct CDR3 sequences, around 17% of them seen once, and the ten largest clones take about 11%. This sample was shared with a second study, whose subject was T cells in Graves' hyperthyroidism and ophthalmopathy. From that study: Diagnoses were made from clinical symptoms, serum measures (thyroxine and TRAb), thyroid ultrasound and orbital computed tomography.

The genes are TRBV5-1 and TRBJ1-3; D remains unclear. The receptor was derived from a woman in her thirties with Graves disease. The source material was peripheral blood mononuclear cells (PBMCs), sampled at new diagnosis, from a patient treated with antithyroid drugs. CDR3 loop: CASSLGSPAGNTIYF. The CDR3 DNA reads TGCGCCAGCAGCTTGGGTTCCCCCGCTGGAAACACCATATATTTT.